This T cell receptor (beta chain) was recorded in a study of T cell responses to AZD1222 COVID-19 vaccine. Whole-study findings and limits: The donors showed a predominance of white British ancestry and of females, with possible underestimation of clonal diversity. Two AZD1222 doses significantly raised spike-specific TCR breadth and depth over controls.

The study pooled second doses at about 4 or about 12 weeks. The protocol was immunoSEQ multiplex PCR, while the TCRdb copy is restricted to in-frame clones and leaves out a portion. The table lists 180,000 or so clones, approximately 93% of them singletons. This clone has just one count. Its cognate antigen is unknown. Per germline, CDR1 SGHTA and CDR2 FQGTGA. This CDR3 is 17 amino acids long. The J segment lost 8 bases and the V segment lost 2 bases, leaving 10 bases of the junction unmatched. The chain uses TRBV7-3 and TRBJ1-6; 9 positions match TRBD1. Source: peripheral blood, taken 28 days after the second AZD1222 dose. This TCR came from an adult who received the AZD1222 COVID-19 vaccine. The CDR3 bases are TGTGCCAGCAGCTTAGGGACAGGGTATGGAGGCGATTCACCCCTCCACTTT. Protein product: CASSLGTGYGGDSPLHF.